This is a list of T cell receptor beta chains from one sample in a study of regulatory T cells in long-lasting Graves disease. TCRdb ran MiXCR on the multiplex PCR reads and lists one entry per CDR3 protein. This sample has fewer than 450,000 distinct CDR3 sequences, with around 24% found just once. This specimen consisted of peripheral blood mononuclear cells (PBMCs), obtained when the disease was refractory, from a patient treated with antithyroid drugs. Receptors were obtained from a female donor with Graves disease. CDR3s include the opening cysteine and the closing phenylalanine or tryptophan. A D gene is named only where the DNA matches it firmly. Size is omitted from some rows. Given values are once, few, many or a class for expanded clones.

>TRBJ2-7|NA|TRBV18|few
CASTPDSFYEQYF
TGTGCCAGCACCCCGGACAGTTTCTACGAGCAGTACTTC
>TRBJ2-7|NA|TRBV28|many
CASSIPRPYEQYF
TGTGCCAGCAGTATTCCCAGGCCCTACGAGCAGTACTTC
>TRBJ2-1|TRBD2|TRBV11-2|NA
CASSLDSRLAGAYNEQFF
TGTGCCAGCAGCTTAGACTCTCGACTAGCGGGAGCCTACAATGAGCAGTTCTTC
>TRBJ1-2|NA|TRBV6-1|few
CASTPIPRGAVGYGYTF
TGTGCCAGCACCCCTATTCCGAGGGGGGCGGTGGGCTATGGCTACACCTTC
>TRBJ2-3|TRBD2|TRBV28|NA
CASSPGGTSTDTQYF
TGTGCCAGCAGTCCGGGGGGGACTAGCACAGATACGCAGTATTTT
>TRBJ1-5|NA|TRBV15|few
CATSRDRPKVGQPQHF
TGTGCCACCAGCAGAGATCGGCCGAAGGTGGGTCAGCCCCAGCATTTT
>TRBJ2-6|TRBD2|TRBV20-1|NA
CSARDVAGPSGANVLTF
TGCAGTGCTAGAGATGTAGCGGGCCCATCTGGGGCCAACGTCCTGACTTTC
>TRBJ2-5|NA|TRBV28|NA
CASSETGGGMNQEAQYF
TGTGCCAGCAGTGAAACAGGGGGGGGGATGAACCAAGAGGCCCAGTACTTC
>TRBJ2-4|NA|TRBV14|NA
CASSQALGGAIQYF
TGTGCCAGCAGCCAAGCCCTGGGGGGGGCCATTCAGTACTTC
>TRBJ1-2|TRBD1|TRBV29-1|many
CSVQDREGYTF
TGCAGCGTTCAGGACAGGGAGGGCTACACCTTC
>TRBJ1-4|NA|TRBV27|few
CASRASPASYEKLFF
TGTGCCAGCAGAGCCTCTCCGGCATCTTATGAAAAACTGTTTTTT
>TRBJ1-2|TRBD1|TRBV19|NA
CASSLGQGTGYTF
TGTGCCAGTAGTTTAGGACAGGGTACCGGCTACACCTTC
>TRBJ2-7|TRBD1|TRBV7-2|many
CASSLNGQGGYPQYF
TGTGCCAGCAGCTTAAATGGACAGGGTGGGTACCCGCAGTACTTC
>TRBJ2-7|TRBD2|TRBV20-1|NA
CSARGRASGRTSSYEQYF
TGCAGTGCTAGGGGCCGGGCTAGCGGGAGGACTAGCTCCTACGAGCAGTACTTC
>TRBJ2-5|NA|TRBV11-1|many
CASSLGQETQYF
TGTGCCAGCAGCTTAGGGCAAGAGACCCAGTACTTC
>TRBJ2-5|TRBD1|TRBV7-2|many
CASSPTGQGTRFETQYF
TGTGCCAGCAGCCCCACGGGACAGGGGACACGATTCGAGACCCAGTACTTC
>TRBJ2-5|TRBD2|TRBV20-1|NA
CSAFFSGRETQCF
TGCAGTGCTTTCTTTAGCGGGAGAGAGACCCAGTGCTTC
>TRBJ1-2|NA|TRBV20-1|NA
CSASGQKMGNYGYTF
TGCAGTGCTAGCGGGCAGAAAATGGGTAACTATGGCTACACCTTC
>TRBJ2-7|NA|TRBV5-1|few
CASSYTGTIYEQYF
TGCGCCAGCAGCTACACCGGGACCATTTACGAGCAGTACTTC
>TRBJ2-7|NA|TRBV6-1|NA
CASSDHQGSEQYF
TGTGCCAGCAGTGACCATCAGGGGAGCGAGCAGTACTTC
>TRBJ2-5|NA|TRBV29-1|NA
CSAGGTAGETQYF
TGCAGCGCTGGGGGGACTGCTGGAGAGACCCAGTACTTC
>TRBJ1-5|NA|TRBV28|many
CASSQTEPQGRVRPQHF
TGTGCCAGCAGCCAAACCGAACCACAGGGCCGAGTCCGCCCCCAGCATTTT
>TRBJ1-1|NA|TRBV19|few
CASSIRGSTEAFF
TGTGCCAGTAGTATTCGGGGTTCAACTGAAGCTTTCTTT
>TRBJ2-7|NA|TRBV4-3|few
CASSQDMWGEQYF
TGCGCCAGCAGCCAAGACATGTGGGGTGAGCAGTACTTC
>TRBJ1-1|NA|TRBV12-3/TRBV12-4|few
CASTPGRGRINTEAFF
TGTGCCAGCACCCCCGGTCGCGGCAGAATTAACACTGAAGCTTTCTTT
>TRBJ1-1|NA|TRBV6-5|few
CASSFGGRGTEAFF
TGTGCCAGCAGTTTCGGGGGACGGGGCACTGAAGCTTTCTTT
>TRBJ2-3|NA|TRBV11-2|many
CASSHPGAGDTQYF
TGTGCCAGCAGCCACCCGGGCGCGGGGGATACGCAGTATTTT
>TRBJ2-4|NA|TRBV12-3/TRBV12-4|many
CASSLKGAKNIQYF
TGTGCCAGCAGTTTAAAGGGGGCCAAAAACATTCAGTACTTC
>TRBJ1-4|TRBD1|TRBV30|many
CAYSSGTVNEKLFF
TGTGCCTACTCGTCCGGGACAGTTAATGAAAAACTGTTTTTT
>TRBJ1-1|TRBD1|TRBV5-4|NA
CASSLEYRGRMNTEAFF
TGTGCCAGCAGCTTGGAATACAGGGGGCGGATGAACACTGAAGCTTTCTTT
>TRBJ1-2|TRBD1|TRBV28|few
CASSRIGGGYGYTF
TGTGCCAGCAGTCGAATAGGGGGCGGCTATGGCTACACCTTC
>TRBJ2-7|TRBD2|TRBV20-1|NA
CSARSSLAGGEQYF
TGCAGTGCTAGAAGCTCCCTTGCGGGAGGTGAGCAGTACTTC
>TRBJ1-1|NA|TRBV14|many
CASSQGQGGPEAFF
TGTGCCAGCAGCCAGGGGCAGGGTGGACCTGAAGCTTTCTTT
>TRBJ2-2|NA|TRBV20-1|few
CSARGALSANTGGLFF
TGCAGTGCTAGAGGGGCCTTATCCGCGAACACCGGGGGGCTGTTTTTT
>TRBJ1-1|NA|TRBV28|NA
CASSPSGIGAFF
TGTGCCAGCAGTCCCTCCGGAATTGGGGCTTTCTTT
>TRBJ1-1|NA|TRBV10-3|few
CAISDYRGATEAFF
TGTGCCATCAGTGATTATCGGGGGGCCACTGAAGCTTTCTTT
>TRBJ1-1|NA|TRBV6-1|many
CASSEGSWGTEAFF
TGTGCCAGCAGTGAAGGCAGCTGGGGCACTGAAGCTTTCTTT
>TRBJ1-1|NA|TRBV12-3/TRBV12-4|many
CASRSYSEAFF
TGTGCCAGCAGATCCTACAGTGAAGCTTTCTTT
>TRBJ2-5|TRBD1|TRBV12-3/TRBV12-4|many
CASTGTGVVETQYF
TGTGCCAGCACCGGTACAGGGGTGGTCGAGACCCAGTACTTC
>TRBJ1-4|TRBD1|TRBV7-9|few
CASSPYEPTGVVEKLFF
TGTGCCAGCAGCCCCTACGAACCGACAGGGGTTGTAGAAAAACTGTTTTTT
>TRBJ1-2|NA|TRBV9|NA
CASSGALGPSTYGYTF
TGTGCCAGCAGCGGGGCCTTGGGACCCAGCACCTATGGCTACACCTTC
>TRBJ2-1|NA|TRBV7-2|few
CASSPLPDLVNEQFF
TGTGCCAGCAGCCCTCTTCCTGACCTTGTTAATGAGCAGTTCTTC
>TRBJ1-1|NA|TRBV7-2|NA
CASSLGDRGEAFF
TGTGCCAGCAGCTTGGGGGACCGGGGGGAAGCTTTCTTT
>TRBJ2-7|TRBD2|TRBV5-1|once
CASKPLRAGVYEQYF
TGCGCCAGCAAGCCCCTCCGGGCGGGAGTGTACGAGCAGTACTTC
>TRBJ2-4|NA|TRBV12-3/TRBV12-4|few
CASSPPPPQNIQYF
TGTGCCAGCAGCCCTCCCCCCCCCCAAAACATTCAGTACTTC
>TRBJ1-2|NA|TRBV19|few
CASSSIVYGYTF
TGTGCCAGTAGTTCCATCGTCTATGGCTACACCTTC
>TRBJ2-7|NA|TRBV6-1|NA
CASSAWGEQYF
TGTGCCAGCAGCGCCTGGGGGGAGCAGTACTTC
>TRBJ2-7|NA|TRBV5-1|few
CASSSTDEQYF
TGCGCCAGCAGTTCGACTGACGAGCAGTACTTC
>TRBJ1-4|TRBD1|TRBV5-4|few
CASSLVSGTGAEKLFF
TGTGCCAGCAGCTTGGTGTCCGGGACAGGGGCTGAAAAACTGTTTTTT
>TRBJ1-5|NA|TRBV28|NA
CASISGDVMPRHF
TGTGCCAGCATCTCAGGGGACGTAATGCCCCGGCATTTT